These 27 T cell receptor beta chains were sequenced from one sample in a study of monozygotic twins with inflammatory bowel disease. After re-calling the 5' RACE reads, TCRdb lists one entry per CDR3 protein, DNA absent. The data include some 200,000 distinct CDR3 sequences; the top ten clones carry approximately 1.5%. The specimen was blood. The receptors stem from a human donor with ulcerative colitis or Crohn's disease, or a healthy co-twin of an affected twin (not recorded which).

The V gene is TRBV7-9, the J gene TRBJ2-3. Germline V gene data show CDR1 as SEHNR and CDR2 as FQNEAQ (reference sequence). CDR3 length equals 16 residues. CDR3: CASSLVGGESTDTQYF. Supplemented by reference TRBV7-9 and TRBJ2-3, the full variable domain reads DTGVSQNPRHKITKRGQNVTFRCDPISEHNRLYWYRQTLGQGPEFLTYFQNEAQLEKSRLLSDRFSAERPKGSFSTLEIQRTEQGDSAMYLCASSLVGGESTDTQYFGPGTRLTVL.

The chain combines TRBV28 with TRBJ2-3; the TCRdb D gene call, TRBD1, has no DNA to confirm it. Germline V gene sequence: CDR1 MDHEN, CDR2 SYDVKM. The CDR3 covers 14 residues. The CDR3 spells CASSPDRVTDTQYF.

The genes are TRBV15 and TRBJ1-1; the TRBD1 assignment by TCRdb is unverifiable without DNA. Germline CDR1 LNHNV, CDR2 YYDKDF (reference sequence). This CDR3 region has 14 residues. CDR3 region: CATSSHRGLAEAFF.

This chain uses TRBV5-1 with TRBJ1-1. The CDR3 is made up of 13 amino acids. Germline CDR1 is SGHRS and CDR2 is YFSETQ. The CDR3 loop is CASSQTSNTEAFF.

This rearrangement joins TRBV9 to TRBJ1-2. The V gene's germline CDR1 is SGDLS and CDR2 YYNGEE. The CDR3 is 16 amino acids. The CDR3 loop is CASSVGRQAELTGYTF. Filled out from reference TRBV9 and TRBJ1-2, the complete variable domain reads DSGVTQTPKHLITATGQRVTLRCSPRSGDLSVYWYQQSLDQGLQFLIQYYNGEERAKGNILERFSAQQFPDLHSELNLSSLELGDSALYFCASSVGRQAELTGYTFGSGTRLTVV.

J is TRBJ1-4 and V is TRBV27. Germline V gene lookup returns CDR1 MNHEY and CDR2 SMNVEV (reference sequence). The CDR3 runs to 17 residues. The chain's CDR3 is CASSLSAFQATNEKLFF.

The chain has TRBV18 and TRBJ2-7; TCRdb's D call of TRBD1 is untestable without DNA. The length of the CDR3 is 14 residues. CDR1 is KGHSH, CDR2 LQKENI, per germline. CDR3 in amino acids: CASSRDRAPYEQYF.

The chain joins TRBV12-3 or TRBV12-4 to TRBJ2-7; the D call of TRBD1 rests on TCRdb alone, since no DNA is present to check it. The CDR3 is 15 amino acids. CDR3 residues: CASSLSQGSSYEQYF.

The gene calls are TRBV9 and TRBJ2-5; there is no DNA to check the TCRdb D call of TRBD1. CDR1 and CDR2 (germline): SGDLS, YYNGEE. The CDR3 runs to 16 residues. The CDR3 spells CASSVAGGTVGETQYF. The whole variable domain, filled in from reference TRBV9 and TRBJ2-5, reads DSGVTQTPKHLITATGQRVTLRCSPRSGDLSVYWYQQSLDQGLQFLIQYYNGEERAKGNILERFSAQQFPDLHSELNLSSLELGDSALYFCASSVAGGTVGETQYFGPGTRLLVL.

The chain carries TRBV20-1 and TRBJ2-1; without DNA, the TCRdb call of TRBD1 cannot be checked. Germline V gene sequence: CDR1 DFQATT, CDR2 SNEGSKA (reference sequence). This CDR3 has 17 residues. CDR3 loop: CSARGSLTGGSYNEQFF.

The V gene is TRBV19, the J gene TRBJ1-5; without DNA, the TCRdb call of TRBD1 cannot be checked. This CDR3 has 14 residues. Germline V gives CDR1 LNHDA, CDR2 SQIVND (reference sequence). This chain's CDR3 is CASTHDDGRGPQHF.

This sequence joins TRBV27 and TRBJ2-1; TCRdb calls TRBD2, which cannot be checked without DNA. This CDR3 spans 14 amino acids. The V gene's germline CDR1 is MNHEY and CDR2 SMNVEV (reference sequence). CDR3 loop: CASSLRRTSAEQFF.

This chain joins TRBV5-1 and TRBJ2-1. The germline V gene encodes CDR1 SGHRS and CDR2 YFSETQ. This CDR3 spans 16 amino acids. CDR3 in amino acids: CASSFTVGVSGNEQFF.

The rearrangement links TRBV19 to TRBJ2-7. The CDR3 is 14 residues long. Germline CDR1 LNHDA, CDR2 SQIVND (reference sequence). CDR3 protein: CASSMEGYTYEQYF.

The chain joins TRBV3-1 to TRBJ1-3; TCRdb selects TRBD1, and the lack of DNA leaves this call unchecked. Germline loops: CDR1 LGHDT, CDR2 YNNKEL (reference sequence). The CDR3 runs to 17 residues. The CDR3 protein is CASSPDTTKPKGNTIYF.

The chain has TRBV7-8 and TRBJ2-2; checking the TCRdb D call of TRBD1 is not possible without DNA. There are 16 residues in the CDR3. CDR1 is SGHVS and CDR2 is FQNEAQ in the germline V gene. Here the CDR3 reads CASSLGDRGPGGELFF.

The CDR3 reads CASSLSLGGDTQYF. This chain joins TRBV5-5 and TRBJ2-3; TCRdb returns TRBD1, unconfirmable since there is no DNA. The CDR3 runs 14 residues. The V gene's germline CDR1 is SGHKS and CDR2 YYEKEE (reference sequence).

The chain joins TRBV3-1 to TRBJ1-1. CDR1 LGHDT and CDR2 YNNKEL come from the germline V gene (reference sequence). CDR3 size: 15 residues. The CDR3 spells CASSQDQWANTEAFF.

This rearrangement joins TRBV20-1 to TRBJ1-3; the D gene TCRdb calls, TRBD1, cannot be checked with no DNA. Germline-derived CDR1 and CDR2 are DFQATT and SNEGSKA (reference sequence). This CDR3 comprises 15 residues. The CDR3 region is CSAPDRKGAGNTIYF.

This sequence joins TRBV20-1 and TRBJ2-5; with no DNA, the TCRdb D assignment of TRBD2 cannot be verified. Germline CDR1 reads DFQATT; CDR2 reads SNEGSKA (reference sequence). The CDR3 loop spans 13 amino acids. This chain's CDR3 is CSAAGTVQETQYF.

The V and J genes are TRBV3-1 and TRBJ2-1; TCRdb outputs TRBD1, but without DNA this stays unchecked. The germline gives CDR1 LGHDT, CDR2 YNNKEL (reference sequence). CDR3 length: 15 residues. Here the CDR3 reads CASSQEGEPTVPQFF.

The chain has TRBV19 and TRBJ1-1. The germline V gene has CDR1 LNHDA and CDR2 SQIVND (reference sequence). There are 13 residues in the CDR3. The CDR3 here is CASSIQLDTEAFF.

The gene calls are TRBV4-2 and TRBJ2-1; TCRdb designates TRBD2, a call that cannot be tested without DNA. The germline gives CDR1 LGHNA, CDR2 YNFKEQ. The CDR3 spans 18 residues. CDR3 residues: CASSQEMMRGDLRYEQFF.

The chain uses TRBV7-2 and TRBJ1-6; TCRdb names TRBD1, which stays unverified in the absence of DNA. The CDR3 loop spans 13 amino acids. Germline CDR1 SGHTA, CDR2 FQGNSA. The CDR3 loop is CASSPSRTGNLHF.

The chain couples TRBV5-5 to TRBJ2-1; TCRdb reports TRBD2, a call that lacks DNA to check it against. CDR1 SGHKS and CDR2 YYEKEE come from the germline V gene (reference sequence). The CDR3 runs to 16 residues. The CDR3 region is CASSLLVLISYNEQFF. Looking up the rest from reference TRBV5-5 and TRBJ2-1 gives the full variable domain: DAGVTQSPTHLIKTRGQQVTLRCSPISGHKSVSWYQQVLGQGPQFIFQYYEKEERGRGNFPDRFSARQFPNYSSELNVNALLLGDSALYLCASSLLVLISYNEQFFGPGTRLTVL.

The chain is built from TRBV11-3 and TRBJ2-2; TCRdb picks TRBD1, but there is no DNA to check that call. This CDR3 spans 12 amino acids. Germline-derived CDR1 and CDR2 are SGHNT and YENEEA. CDR3 region: CASKKGFGELFF.

This chain joins TRBV7-2 and TRBJ1-2; TCRdb's assignment of TRBD1 cannot be checked, as there is no DNA. The CDR3 extends over 17 amino acids. CDR1 and CDR2 (germline): SGHTA, FQGNSA. CDR3: CASSHGWGVREAYGYTF.